Following are 12 T cell receptor beta chains from one sample sequenced in a study of blood T cell repertoires in COVID-19. Clones were read by immunoSEQ multiplex PCR, and TCRdb kept only the in-frame ones, dropping some. Of 50,000 to 80,000 clones listed, around 92% are singletons. The sequencing sample was made of peripheral blood. These receptors were taken from a man aged 55 to 70 with acute or convalescent COVID-19.

The chain has TRBV19 and TRBJ2-2; D uncertain. Looked up from germline, CDR1 is LNHDA and CDR2 is SQIVND (reference sequence). Trimming pared 9 bases from V and 2 bases from J, leaving 10 bases between. The CDR3 has 13 amino acids. The CDR3 DNA sequence: TGTGCCAGCCGCGACACTAACACCGGGGAGCTGTTTTTT. It yields the protein CASRDTNTGELFF.

The gene calls are TRBV7-3 and TRBJ1-1; D not resolved. In germline, CDR1 is SGHTA, CDR2 FQGTGA. The germline V and J ends were trimmed by 3 bases and 12 bases, with 17 bases remaining between them. The CDR3 sequence is 13 residues long. The CDR3 bases are TGTGCCAGCAGCTTGGGGTCGAGCGGGCGAACTTTCTTT. Its translation is CASSLGSSGRTFF.

The V call is TRBV19, the J call TRBJ2-1; 9 bases fit TRBD1. Germline values: CDR1 LNHDA, CDR2 SQIVND (reference sequence). V shed 6 bases, J shed 9 bases, and the junction held 3 bases outside the gene matches. This CDR3 spans 12 amino acids. The CDR3 DNA sequence: TGTGCCAGTAGACAGGGGGCTCGTGAGCAGTTCTTC. As protein: CASRQGAREQFF.

Here the CDR3 DNA reads TGCAGCGTTGTATGGGGTAAGGGGGACACTGAAGCTTTCTTT. It is translated as CSVVWGKGDTEAFF. The rearrangement links TRBV29-1 to TRBJ1-1, with a possible D match to TRBD1 (6 bases). CDR1 and CDR2 from the germline V gene are SQVTM and ANQGSEA. The germline V and J ends were trimmed by 4 bases and 3 bases, with 15 bases remaining between them. This CDR3 contains 14 residues.

The CDR3 spells CASSLDAGGSGSGNTIYF. The DNA of the CDR3 is TGTGCCAGCAGCTTGGATGCTGGGGGCTCGGGCTCTGGAAACACCATATATTTT. The chain combines TRBV5-6 with TRBJ1-3, with a tentative D call TRBD1 (6 bases). Trimming took 0 bases from V and 0 from J, leaving 16 bases between them. This CDR3 is 18 amino acids long. Germline V lookup: CDR1 SGHDT, CDR2 YYEEEE.

J is TRBJ1-2 and V is TRBV6-5; TRBD1 matches 8 bases. This CDR3 contains 13 residues. The V and J ends lost 6 bases and 6 bases, in that order; junction bases with no gene match: 6. In germline, CDR1 is MNHEY, CDR2 SVGAGI. CDR3 nucleotide sequence: TGTGCCAGCAGGTCGGACAGGGTGAATGGCTACACCTTC. This codes for CASRSDRVNGYTF.

The chain joins TRBV6-5 to TRBJ2-4, with TRBD1 matching 7 bases. The CDR3 extends over 15 amino acids. Per germline, CDR1 MNHEY and CDR2 SVGAGI. Trimming at V came to 6 bases and at J to 2 bases, leaving 7 bases not matched to a gene. The CDR3, as DNA: TGTGCCAGCAGCTCGAGACAGGGCCCCAAAAACATTCAGTACTTC. Translation: CASSSRQGPKNIQYF.

The chain has TRBV5-1 and TRBJ1-6; TRBD1 agrees at 7 bases. CDR1 and CDR2 from the germline V gene are SGHRS and YFSETQ. Unmatched junction bases numbered 6, after V lost 5 bases and J lost 10 bases. CDR3 size: 13 residues. CDR3 region: CASRDRDVSPLHF. As DNA, the CDR3 is TGCGCCAGCAGAGACAGGGACGTCTCACCCCTCCACTTT.

This clone turned up a few times. The chain uses TRBV6-5 and TRBJ2-3; TRBD1 matches 9 bases. J gave up 4 bases and V 8 bases, and 7 bases lay outside the gene matches. CDR3 size: 14 residues. In germline, CDR1 is MNHEY, CDR2 SVGAGI. The CDR3 bases are TGTGCCAGCGGAGTGAGACAGGGGGCAGATACGCAGTATTTT. Its protein is CASGVRQGADTQYF.

The V gene is TRBV10-3, the J gene TRBJ1-1; 7 nucleotides agree with TRBD1. Germline CDR1 ENHRY, CDR2 SYGVKD. This CDR3 region has 13 residues. With V trimmed by 5 bases and J by 0 bases, 0 bases remained unmatched. The CDR3 loop reads CAISTGVNTEAFF. Written as DNA, the CDR3 is TGTGCCATCAGTACAGGGGTGAACACTGAAGCTTTCTTT.

The chain uses TRBV5-8 and TRBJ2-3; 8 nucleotides match TRBD2. The junction had 11 bases not matched to a gene; V was cut back by 4 bases and J by 1 base. The CDR3 runs to 17 residues. Germline V gene lookup returns CDR1 SGHTS and CDR2 YDEGEE. In nucleotides, the CDR3 is TGTGCCAGCAGCCCTAGTCGTCTTAGCGGGGGCACAGATACGCAGTATTTT. This gives the protein CASSPSRLSGGTDTQYF.

The V call is TRBV5-1, the J call TRBJ2-5; tentatively, D is TRBD1 (6 bases). Trimming cost V 5 bases and J 2 bases, with 16 bases left between them. The CDR3 has 15 amino acids. CDR1 is SGHRS and CDR2 is YFSETQ in the germline V gene. The DNA for the CDR3 is TGCGCCAGCAGAACAGGGCCCGGGGCGCAAGAGACCCAGTACTTC. Translating gives CASRTGPGAQETQYF. Filled out from reference TRBV5-1 and TRBJ2-5, the complete variable domain reads KAGVTQTPRYLIKTRGQQVTLSCSPISGHRSVSWYQQTPGQGLQFLFEYFSETQRNKGNFPGRFSGRQFSNSRSEMNVSTLELGDSALYLCASRTGPGAQETQYFGPGTRLLVL.